This note documents a single T cell receptor (beta chain) sequence. Its antigen is as yet unknown. The record originates from a study of cytomegalovirus exposure and HLA in healthy donors. Study results and caveats: Researchers reported in a later analysis that common viral pathogens appeared linked to several top clusters. Roughly uniform sequencing depth across donors was assumed, possibly incorrectly. Most TCR sequences were uncommon, yet certain public TCRs appeared in many donors. A later analysis, which compared TCR beta chains of equal frequency, found the HLA-associated ones more clonally expanded.

This CDR3 is built from 14 residues. The V end lost 0 bases, the J end lost 3 bases, and 8 bases lay between the germline ends. CDR1 is LNHDA and CDR2 is SQIVND in the germline V gene (reference sequence). PCR employed 60 Vbeta and 13 Jbeta primers. Assay used: immunoSEQ multiplex PCR; TCRdb lists only in-frame clones, some missing. The sample records 100,000 to 150,000 clones, over 70% being singletons. The source material was PBMCs. The V gene is TRBV19, the J gene TRBJ1-2, with D unresolved. This TCR was sampled from a young woman in good health and CMV-seronegative. The CDR3 bases are TGTGCCAGTAGTATAGATCTAGAGTACTATGGCTACACCTTC. Residues: CASSIDLEYYGYTF.